These 28 T cell receptor beta chains were all obtained from the same sample, sequenced in a study of Ad26.COV2.S vaccination and SARS-CoV-2 variants. Only in-frame clones appear in the TCRdb table, and some are missing; sequencing was by immunoSEQ multiplex PCR. The sample has roughly 450,000 clones, roughly 90% seen once. Treatment reported: 15 to 20 received Ad26.COV2.S at low or high dose, single or two shots; about 5 received placebo; per-sample allocation not given. The samples were gathered on day 63 after the first injection of vaccine or placebo. Specimen: peripheral blood, collected in a trial of Ad26.COV2.S vaccine versus placebo. All receptors derive from a person between 18 and 65 years old who received the Ad26.COV2.S COVID-19 vaccine or a placebo.

The chain joins TRBV7-9 to TRBJ2-5, with D perhaps matching TRBD1 (6 bases). The CDR3 sequence is 15 residues long. V was shortened by 6 bases and J by 1 base, with 15 bases between the two germline ends. Germline CDR1 and CDR2: SEHNR and FQNEAQ (reference sequence). The CDR3 bases are TGTGCCAGCAGTTTCTGGGACACTCTCCAAGAGACCCAGTACTTC. Protein product: CASSFWDTLQETQYF.

V gene TRBV3-1 (or the pseudogene TRBV3-2) combines with J gene TRBJ2-1; maybe TRBD2 (5 bases). Germline V CDR1 and CDR2: LGHDT, YNNKEL (reference sequence). V was shortened by 4 bases and J by 7 bases, with 14 bases between the two germline ends. CDR3 length: 14 residues. CDR3: CASSPHRDNNEQFF. The CDR3 region has the DNA TGTGCCAGCAGCCCCCACCGGGATAATAATGAGCAGTTCTTC.

This chain links TRBV4-3 with TRBJ1-1; D ambiguous. Trimming took off 0 bases at V and 5 bases at J, with 13 bases between the two ends. The CDR3 covers 15 residues. CDR1 and CDR2 (germline): LGHNA, YSLEER. Here the CDR3 reads CASSQDLTLGTEAFF. The CDR3 region has the DNA TGCGCCAGCAGCCAAGATCTAACCTTGGGGACTGAAGCTTTCTTT.

V is TRBV24-1 and J is TRBJ2-3; perhaps TRBD1 as D (6 bases). The CDR3 has 13 amino acids. Per germline, CDR1 KGHDR and CDR2 SFDVKD. Trimming stripped 7 bases from V and 2 bases from J, with 9 bases between. The DNA for the CDR3 is TGTGCCACCAGAACAGGGTCCACAGATACGCAGTATTTT. Residues: CATRTGSTDTQYF.

The genes are TRBV28 and TRBJ2-3; D is unresolved. V was cut by 6 bases and J by 6 bases, with 13 bases left in between. The germline V gene has CDR1 MDHEN and CDR2 SYDVKM. The CDR3 spans 13 residues. CDR3 nucleotides: TGTGCCAGCAGGGAAGGACGGCTGGATACGCAGTATTTT. Translation gives CASREGRLDTQYF. The full variable domain, with the rest looked up from reference TRBV28 and TRBJ2-3, is DVKVTQSSRYLVKRTGEKVFLECVQDMDHENMFWYRQDPGLGLRLIYFSYDVKMKEKGDIPEGYSVSREKKERFSLILESASTNQTSMYLCASREGRLDTQYFGPGTRLTVL.

The J gene is TRBJ1-1, the V gene TRBV29-1; 9 positions agree with TRBD1. Unmatched junction bases numbered 2, after V lost 4 bases and J lost 5 bases. The CDR3 consists of 12 residues. The germline gives CDR1 SQVTM, CDR2 ANQGSEA. In DNA form, the CDR3 reads TGCAGCGTTGGGACAGGGGCGACTGAAGCTTTCTTT. This encodes CSVGTGATEAFF.

The chain carries TRBV5-4 and TRBJ2-7; 10 bases match TRBD2. Germline V lookup: CDR1 SGHNT, CDR2 YYREEE (reference sequence). This CDR3 region has 13 residues. V was pared by 5 bases and J by 5 bases, with 4 bases of the junction left unmatched. CDR3 amino acids: CASRLAGADEQYF. For the CDR3, the DNA is TGTGCCAGCAGGCTAGCGGGAGCGGACGAGCAGTACTTC. Using reference TRBV5-4 and TRBJ2-7 for the parts outside the CDR3, the full variable domain is ETGVTQSPTHLIKTRGQQVTLRCSSQSGHNTVSWYQQALGQGPQFIFQYYREEENGRGNFPPRFSGLQFPNYSSELNVNALELDDSALYLCASRLAGADEQYFGPGTRLTVT.

The chain is built from TRBV27 and TRBJ2-4; possible D gene TRBD2, 6 bases. V shed 2 bases and J shed 1 base, with 9 bases lying between them. Germline V gene data show CDR1 as MNHEY and CDR2 as SMNVEV (reference sequence). This CDR3 contains 15 residues. As DNA, the CDR3 is TGTGCCAGCAGTTTAGTCGCGGGGGCCAAAAACATTCAGTACTTC. It specifies CASSLVAGAKNIQYF.

As for this clone: A read error may produce the germline difference seen at one junction end. The rearrangement uses TRBV7-9 and TRBJ2-7; 7 nucleotides align to TRBD2. The CDR3 length is 15 residues. The germline CDR1 and CDR2 sequences are SEHNR and FQNEAQ (reference sequence). In DNA, the CDR3 is TGTGCCAGCAGCCTAGCGAGTGGGAGGGCTTACGAGCAGTACTTC. Protein product: CASSLASGRAYEQYF.

The genes are TRBV4-1 and TRBJ1-4, with unresolved D. The V end lost 2 bases, the J end lost 0 bases, and 13 bases lay between the germline ends. The CDR3 totals 17 residues. Germline-derived CDR1 and CDR2 are MGHRA and YSYEKL. CDR3 coding DNA: TGCGCCAGCAGCCAAAAGTCCGGATTCGCAACTAATGAAAAACTGTTTTTT. Its translation is CASSQKSGFATNEKLFF.

The chain employs TRBV30 and TRBJ1-1; 7 nucleotides line up with TRBD1. This CDR3 comprises 14 residues. After removal of 2 bases from V and 7 bases from J, the junction contained 10 bases not matched to a gene. Germline V gives CDR1 GTSNPN, CDR2 SVGIG (reference sequence). Written as DNA, the CDR3 is TGTGCCTGGAGTCTTGACAGGGCGGTCGGTGAAGCTTTCTTT. Translating gives CAWSLDRAVGEAFF.

This clone showed up just a few times. This rearrangement joins TRBV4-1 to TRBJ2-7; tentatively, D is TRBD1 (6 bases). Trimming removed 6 bases at V and 4 bases at J, with 16 bases between. The CDR3 has 14 amino acids. Germline V gives CDR1 MGHRA, CDR2 YSYEKL. The CDR3 spells CASSQTTGSYEQYF. The CDR3 DNA reads as TGCGCCAGCAGTCAGACAACAGGGTCGTACGAGCAGTACTTC.

This clone was seen just once. The chain carries TRBV27 and TRBJ2-7; D may correspond to TRBD1 or TRBD2 (5 bases each). The CDR3 runs 15 residues. V lost 5 bases, J lost 2 bases, and 16 bases lay in between. CDR1 is MNHEY, CDR2 SMNVEV, per germline (reference sequence). CDR3 DNA sequence: TGTGCCAGCAGTCCCCTCCCAGGGACCGCCTACGAGCAGTACTTC. Translated: CASSPLPGTAYEQYF.

This clone came up a few times. The chain couples TRBV19 to TRBJ1-5; D is possibly TRBD1 (6 bases). V shed 7 bases and J shed 0 bases, with 16 bases lying between them. Germline lookup yields CDR1 LNHDA and CDR2 SQIVND (reference sequence). The CDR3 has 16 amino acids. The CDR3 reads CASMGQQGVSNQPQHF. The DNA of the CDR3 is TGTGCCAGTATGGGCCAACAGGGCGTTAGCAATCAGCCCCAGCATTTT.

Concerning this clone itself: The same CDR3 arises from other DNA sequences in this sample as well. The chain has TRBV5-1 and TRBJ1-3; D not certain. Germline CDR1 reads SGHRS; CDR2 reads YFSETQ. This CDR3 comprises 13 residues. Trimming shortened V by 4 bases and J by 7 bases, and 12 bases separated the two germline ends. The CDR3 sequence is CASSLGTENTIYF. CDR3 nucleotide sequence: TGCGCCAGCAGCCTGGGAACCGAGAACACCATATATTTT.

This chain uses TRBV28 with TRBJ2-7; D is undetermined. V was clipped by 6 bases and J by 3 bases, with 18 bases between them. CDR1 MDHEN and CDR2 SYDVKM come from the germline V gene. The CDR3 has 15 amino acids. The CDR3 loop reads CASRARNNANYEQYF. CDR3 nucleotides: TGTGCCAGCAGAGCTCGGAACAACGCAAACTACGAGCAGTACTTC.

The rearrangement joins TRBV20-1 to TRBJ1-1; D is perhaps TRBD1 (6 bases). Germline CDR1 and CDR2: DFQATT and SNEGSKA (reference sequence). This CDR3 comprises 11 residues. The V and J ends lost 4 bases and 6 bases respectively, with 9 bases between them. The CDR3 region has the DNA TGCAGTGCTACAGGGGACCCTGAAGCTTTCTTT. It is translated as CSATGDPEAFF.

The rearrangement links TRBV28 to TRBJ2-1; TRBD2 matches at 8 bases. The CDR3 covers 16 residues. V trimming: 2 bases; J trimming: 3 bases; junction bases outside the gene matches: 6. Germline values: CDR1 MDHEN, CDR2 SYDVKM. CDR3 loop: CASSLGGGGLYNEQFF. The CDR3 DNA reads TGTGCCAGCAGTTTAGGCGGCGGGGGGCTCTACAATGAGCAGTTCTTC.

V gene TRBV12-5 combines with J gene TRBJ2-3; 7 bases align to TRBD2. Trimming at V came to 6 bases and at J to 2 bases, leaving 20 bases not matched to a gene. This CDR3 contains 19 residues. The germline V gene has CDR1 LGHNT and CDR2 FRNRAP. The CDR3 nucleotides are TGTGCTAGTGGGGGGATGGGGAAGAAGACTAGCCTCGTCACAGATACGCAGTATTTT. It codes for CASGGMGKKTSLVTDTQYF.

The rearrangement joins TRBV6-6 to TRBJ1-3; D unresolved. From germline, CDR1 is MNHNY and CDR2 SVGAGI (reference sequence). Trimming removed 6 bases from V and 0 bases from J, with 12 bases in between. This CDR3 is 15 amino acids long. Here the CDR3 reads CASRPGPNSGNTIYF. CDR3 bases: TGTGCCAGCAGACCGGGCCCTAACTCTGGAAACACCATATATTTT.

The chain has TRBV15 and TRBJ2-7, with 9 nucleotides matching TRBD2. V shed 3 bases and J 3 bases; nucleotides not matched to a gene: 12. The CDR3 totals 17 residues. Germline CDR1 is LNHNV and CDR2 is YYDKDF (reference sequence). The CDR3 bases are TGTGCCACCAGCAGCCCGAGAGGAGCGGGAGGCCACTACGAGCAGTACTTC. Translation gives CATSSPRGAGGHYEQYF. The full variable domain, its missing parts supplied by reference TRBV15 and TRBJ2-7, is DAMVIQNPRYQVTQFGKPVTLSCSQTLNHNVMYWYQQKSSQAPKLLFHYYDKDFNNEADTPDNFQSRRPNTSFCFLDIRSPGLGDTAMYLCATSSPRGAGGHYEQYFGPGTRLTVT.

CDR3: CASRPASGLYNEQFF. CDR3 DNA: TGTGCCAGCAGACCGGCTAGCGGGTTATACAATGAGCAGTTCTTC. V and J are TRBV7-9 and TRBJ2-1; the match to TRBD2 covers 8 bases. The CDR3 is 15 amino acids. Germline values: CDR1 SEHNR, CDR2 FQNEAQ (reference sequence). J lost 4 bases, V lost 6 bases, and 8 bases had no gene match.

V gene TRBV28 combines with J gene TRBJ2-2; 7 nucleotides align to TRBD1. CDR3 length: 15 residues. The V gene end was trimmed by 6 bases and the J gene end by 3 bases; junction bases not matched to a gene: 7. Germline CDR1 MDHEN, CDR2 SYDVKM. The CDR3 nucleotides read TGTGCCAGCAGGGATACGACAGGGTACACCGGGGAGCTGTTTTTT. Translating gives CASRDTTGYTGELFF.

The chain couples TRBV11-2 to TRBJ1-6, with a weak D call TRBD1 (6 bases). Germline V gives CDR1 SGHAT, CDR2 FQNNGV. V lost 1 base and J 10 bases, leaving 14 bases between the germline ends. The CDR3 spans 15 residues. The CDR3 DNA reads TGTGCCAGCAGCTTAGTAGGGGGGTCTCTCTCACCCCTCCACTTT. This sequence encodes CASSLVGGSLSPLHF.

This clone appeared once. This rearrangement joins TRBV6-5 to TRBJ2-7; tentative D call: TRBD2 (5 bases). The CDR3 runs to 15 residues. The V end lost 6 bases, the J end lost 0 bases, and 15 bases lay between the germline ends. The V gene's germline CDR1 is MNHEY and CDR2 SVGAGI. The CDR3 DNA follows: TGTGCCAGCAGCCGAGGGATAGTAAGCTCCTACGAGCAGTACTTC. Its protein is CASSRGIVSSYEQYF.

The genes are TRBV7-9 and TRBJ2-2; 7 nucleotides match TRBD2. J gave up 7 bases and V 5 bases, and 10 bases lay outside the gene matches. In germline, CDR1 is SEHNR, CDR2 FQNEAQ (reference sequence). The CDR3 extends over 15 amino acids. In nucleotides, the CDR3 is TGTGCCAGCAGCCCCTACGGGCGGGAGTTCGGGGAGCTGTTTTTT. Amino acids: CASSPYGREFGELFF.

The CDR3 reads CASSPGALVGETQYF. CDR3 in DNA: TGTGCCAGCTCACCAGGTGCTCTCGTGGGAGAGACCCAGTACTTC. V usage is TRBV18 and J usage is TRBJ2-5; D gene unclear. Germline V lookup: CDR1 KGHSH, CDR2 LQKENI. The CDR3 extends over 15 amino acids. Deletions cut 2 bases from V and 4 bases from J, with 14 bases between. Together with reference TRBV18 and TRBJ2-5, the CDR3 gives the full variable domain: NAGVMQNPRHLVRRRGQEARLRCSPMKGHSHVYWYRQLPEEGLKFMVYLQKENIIDESGMPKERFSAEFPKEGPSILRIQQVVRGDSAAYFCASSPGALVGETQYFGPGTRLLVL.

V usage is TRBV7-2 and J usage is TRBJ1-2; no definite D call. V lost 4 bases and J 5 bases, leaving 17 bases between the germline ends. In germline, CDR1 is SGHTA, CDR2 FQGNSA. The CDR3 spans 15 residues. As DNA, the CDR3 is TGTGCCAGCAGCTATTCCGATACACTCTTTTATGGCTACACCTTC. Protein sequence: CASSYSDTLFYGYTF.